The T cell receptor beta chain described here comes from a study of identifying expanded T cells in peripheral blood. Points on this clone: What it binds is unknown.

During the collection period, no donor immune events like infections were recorded. The assay was immunoSEQ multiplex PCR, and TCRdb's table has in-frame clones only and misses some. The sample has around 130,000 clones, roughly 90% seen once. Notes on the study in general: Two-week clone count variance significantly increased as total template count grew. About 1.2 clones differed between technical replicates, versus about 15 and 19 over time.

V gave up 4 bases and J gave up 1 base, with 12 bases separating them. This CDR3 contains 15 residues. CDR1 SGHTA and CDR2 FQGNSA come from the germline V gene. The chain has TRBV7-2 and TRBJ2-3, with a weak D call TRBD2 (6 bases). The source is a person aged 18 to 75 in good health. Sequenced material: blood. The CDR3 bases are TGTGCCAGCAGCTGGGGGGTACTAGGCACAGATACGCAGTATTTT. It codes for CASSWGVLGTDTQYF. The complete variable domain, with remaining parts taken from reference TRBV7-2 and TRBJ2-3, reads GAGVSQSPSNKVTEKGKDVELRCDPISGHTALYWYRQSLGQGLEFLIYFQGNSAPDKSGLPSDRFSAERTGGSVSTLTIQRTQQEDSAVYLCASSWGVLGTDTQYFGPGTRLTVL.